The 16 T cell receptor beta chains presented below share a single source sample, sequenced in a study of CD8+CD57+ T cells in acquired aplastic anemia. In patients chosen for sequencing, flow cytometry had shown CD8+CD57+ cell expansion. It was genomic DNA that served as the template for profiling TCR beta VDJ and CDR3. Via MiXCR, TCRdb re-called the reads, giving one row per CDR3 protein. Found here are more than 200,000 distinct CDR3 sequences, over 40% of them singletons; the top ten hold 15% to 20%. Sequenced input: sorted CD4+, CD8+, or CD8+CD57+ T cells (not recorded which) from PBMCs. The receptor set was obtained from a human donor with aplastic anemia.

This clonotype has at least ten counts. The V and J genes are TRBV9 and TRBJ2-1; a weak D match, TRBD2 (5 bases). The length of the CDR3 is 14 residues. Trimming removed 7 bases at V and 1 base at J, with 12 bases between. Looked up from germline, CDR1 is SGDLS and CDR2 is YYNGEE. The CDR3 region is CASGSGLSYNEQFF. The CDR3 DNA is TGTGCCAGCGGGAGTGGGTTGTCCTACAATGAGCAGTTCTTC. Complete variable domain (other parts from reference TRBV9 and TRBJ2-1): DSGVTQTPKHLITATGQRVTLRCSPRSGDLSVYWYQQSLDQGLQFLIQYYNGEERAKGNILERFSAQQFPDLHSELNLSSLELGDSALYFCASGSGLSYNEQFFGPGTRLTVL.

This clonotype has just a few counts. A much larger clone differs from this one at a single base, so this may be a read error. The chain couples TRBV9 to TRBJ2-2; a possible D gene is TRBD1 (5 bases). The ends were cut back, 3 bases at V and 7 bases at J, with 10 bases in the middle. Germline assignment: CDR1 SGDLS and CDR2 YYNGEE. This CDR3 is built from 13 residues. This CDR3 reads CASSAGWNGELFF. CDR3 DNA sequence: TGTGCCAGCAGCGCAGGGTGGAACGGGGAGCTGTTTTTT. The complete variable domain, with remaining parts taken from reference TRBV9 and TRBJ2-2, reads DSGVTQTPKHLITATGQRVTLRCSPRSGDLSVYWYQQSLDQGLQFLIQYYNGEERAKGNILERFSAQQFPDLHSELNLSSLELGDSALYFCASSAGWNGELFFGEGSRLTVL.

The sample holds many counts of this clonotype. The chain employs TRBV6-1 and TRBJ1-5, with 8 bases aligning to TRBD1. The CDR3 sequence is 15 residues long. With V trimmed by 7 bases and J by 2 bases, 7 bases remained unmatched. The germline V gene has CDR1 MNHNS and CDR2 SASEGT. CDR3 nucleotide sequence: TGTGCCAGCACAATGACAGGGGTTGGCAATCAGCCCCAGCATTTT. The encoded protein is CASTMTGVGNQPQHF.

This clonotype came up a few times. The chain recombines TRBV7-9 with TRBJ1-5; 9 bases line up with TRBD1. Germline trimming cut 6 bases from V and 5 bases from J; bases unmatched to any gene: 8. Germline V gene lookup returns CDR1 SEHNR and CDR2 FQNEAQ (reference sequence). This CDR3 comprises 15 residues. DNA of the CDR3: TGTGCCAGCAGTCCACCGGGACAGGGACATCAGCCCCAGCATTTT. Translated: CASSPPGQGHQPQHF.

This clonotype appeared many times. The J gene is TRBJ1-6, the V gene TRBV12-3 or TRBV12-4; possibly TRBD1 for D (5 bases). The CDR3 is 14 residues long. Trimming took 8 bases from V and 7 from J, leaving 15 bases between them. CDR3 sequence reads: CASALAEGNSPLHF. CDR3 coding DNA: TGTGCCAGCGCTCTTGCCGAGGGGAATTCACCCCTCCACTTT.

This clonotype was detected ten times or more. DNA for the CDR3: TGTGCCAGCATGCTCCCTGGGGGTTATGGCTACACCTTC. This translates into CASMLPGGYGYTF. This chain joins TRBV2 and TRBJ1-2; perhaps TRBD1 as D (5 bases). V shed 7 bases and J shed 5 bases, with 14 bases lying between them. Looked up from germline, CDR1 is SNHLY and CDR2 is FYNNEI. The CDR3 is 13 residues long.

The sample holds many counts of this clonotype. This chain links TRBV28 with TRBJ1-2; D remains ambiguous. CDR3 length: 12 amino acids. V was clipped by 4 bases and J by 3 bases, with 6 bases between them. From germline, CDR1 is MDHEN and CDR2 SYDVKM. The CDR3 is CASSSADYGYTF. For the CDR3, the DNA is TGTGCCAGCAGTTCCGCCGACTATGGCTACACCTTC.

This clonotype was detected many times. This sequence joins TRBV7-3 and TRBJ1-4, with 7 bases matching TRBD1. The ends lost 5 bases at V and 7 bases at J; junction bases unmatched: 4. In germline, CDR1 is SGHTA, CDR2 FQGTGA. This CDR3 has 13 amino acids. The CDR3 spells CASSRQGGEKLFF. CDR3 DNA: TGTGCCAGCAGCCGACAGGGAGGTGAAAAACTGTTTTTT.

This clonotype was recorded at least ten times. V and J are TRBV11-2 and TRBJ1-1, with D tentatively TRBD1 (5 bases). This CDR3 comprises 14 residues. V gave up 3 bases and J gave up 1 base, with 9 bases separating them. CDR1 and CDR2 (germline): SGHAT, FQNNGV. CDR3 nucleotide sequence: TGTGCCAGCAGCTTTGACAGCCAGAACACTGAAGCTTTCTTT. This codes for CASSFDSQNTEAFF.

This clonotype was observed many times. The chain employs TRBV19 and TRBJ2-5; no reliable D call. The germline V gene encodes CDR1 LNHDA and CDR2 SQIVND (reference sequence). V lost 3 bases to trimming and J lost 5 bases, with 10 bases between them. This CDR3 is built from 13 residues. Written as DNA, the CDR3 is TGTGCCAGTAGTATGGGTCGCGCGGAGACCCAGTACTTC. Translation: CASSMGRAETQYF. The full variable domain, rest sourced from reference TRBV19 and TRBJ2-5, is DGGITQSPKYLFRKEGQNVTLSCEQNLNHDAMYWYRQDPGQGLRLIYYSQIVNDFQKGDIAEGYSVSREKKESFPLTVTSAQKNPTAFYLCASSMGRAETQYFGPGTRLLVL.

The genes are TRBV2 and TRBJ1-2; D is perhaps TRBD1 (6 bases). The V end lost 2 bases, the J end lost 2 bases, and 12 bases lay between the germline ends. This CDR3 has 15 residues. CDR1 is SNHLY and CDR2 is FYNNEI in the germline V gene. CDR3 nucleotides: TGTGCCAGCAGTGAAAAACAGGGCCGCAACTATGGCTACACCTTC. Amino acid sequence: CASSEKQGRNYGYTF.

This clonotype was picked up many times. One end of the junction fails to match germline, which may point to a read error. The CDR3 coding sequence is TGCAGTGCGAGAGCGTTTGACAGCGCCTACGAGCAGTACTTC. Residues: CSARAFDSAYEQYF. The rearrangement joins TRBV20-1 to TRBJ2-7, with D possibly matching TRBD1 (5 bases). From germline, CDR1 is DFQATT and CDR2 SNEGSKA (reference sequence). The CDR3 has 14 amino acids.

The chain has TRBV19 and TRBJ1-5; D is perhaps TRBD1 (6 bases). V shed 3 bases and J shed 7 bases, with 19 bases lying between them. Per germline, CDR1 LNHDA and CDR2 SQIVND (reference sequence). The CDR3 sequence is 16 residues long. The DNA for the CDR3 is TGTGCCAGTAGTATTACACTTTACGGCCAGGGGCAGCCCCAGCATTTT. This gives the protein CASSITLYGQGQPQHF.

V is TRBV20-1 and J is TRBJ2-7; the D is unclear. Trimming stripped 0 bases from V and 2 bases from J, with 8 bases between. Looked up from germline, CDR1 is DFQATT and CDR2 is SNEGSKA (reference sequence). The CDR3 loop spans 13 amino acids. The CDR3 DNA follows: TGCAGTGCTAGAGATGTCCACGCCTACGAGCAGTACTTC. This gives the protein CSARDVHAYEQYF.

A few counts support this clonotype. The chain combines TRBV18 with TRBJ1-1; 7 nucleotides match TRBD1. CDR3 size: 16 residues. Trimming at V came to 0 bases and at J to 4 bases, leaving 8 bases not matched to a gene. Germline V gene lookup returns CDR1 KGHSH and CDR2 LQKENI. DNA for the CDR3: TGTGCCAGCTCACCACCGTATTCAGGGGGGACCACTGAAGCTTTCTTT. Translation gives CASSPPYSGGTTEAFF.

This clonotype was counted many times. J is TRBJ2-5 and V is TRBV20-1, with D possibly being TRBD1 (5 bases). The V gene lost 2 bases and the J gene lost 2 bases, with 15 bases spanning the gap. Looked up from germline, CDR1 is DFQATT and CDR2 is SNEGSKA (reference sequence). The CDR3 is 15 amino acids. In DNA form, the CDR3 reads TGCAGTGCTAGAAAGGAGTGGGGCCTTCAAGAGACCCAGTACTTC. Its translation: CSARKEWGLQETQYF.